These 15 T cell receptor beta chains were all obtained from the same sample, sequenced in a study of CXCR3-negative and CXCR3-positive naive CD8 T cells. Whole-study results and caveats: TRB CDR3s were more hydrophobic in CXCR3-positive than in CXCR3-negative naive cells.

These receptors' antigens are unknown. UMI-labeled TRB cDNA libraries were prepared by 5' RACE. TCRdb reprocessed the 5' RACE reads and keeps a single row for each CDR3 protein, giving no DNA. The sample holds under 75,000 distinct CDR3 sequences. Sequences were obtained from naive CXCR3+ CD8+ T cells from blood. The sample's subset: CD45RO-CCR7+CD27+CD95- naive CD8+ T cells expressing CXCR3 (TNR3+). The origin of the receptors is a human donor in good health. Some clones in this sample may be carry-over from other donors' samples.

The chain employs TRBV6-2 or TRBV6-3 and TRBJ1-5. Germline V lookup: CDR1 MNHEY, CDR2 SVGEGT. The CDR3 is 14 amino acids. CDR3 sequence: CASRTSPYNQPQHF.

CDR3 amino acids: CASSLGRSLTPEAFF. The rearrangement links TRBV7-2 to TRBJ1-1. This CDR3 is 15 amino acids long. CDR1 is SGHTA, CDR2 FQGNSA, per germline.

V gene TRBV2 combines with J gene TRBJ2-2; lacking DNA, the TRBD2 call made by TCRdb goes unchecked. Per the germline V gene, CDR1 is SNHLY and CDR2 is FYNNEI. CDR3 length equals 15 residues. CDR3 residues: CASSDPVEGTGELFF.

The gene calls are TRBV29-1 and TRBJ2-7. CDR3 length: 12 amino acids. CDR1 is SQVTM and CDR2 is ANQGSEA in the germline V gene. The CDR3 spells CSVELSSYEQYF.

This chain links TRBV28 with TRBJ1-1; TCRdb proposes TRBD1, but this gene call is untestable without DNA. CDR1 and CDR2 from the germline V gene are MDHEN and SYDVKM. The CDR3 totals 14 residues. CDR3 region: CASSTRGTGTEAFF.

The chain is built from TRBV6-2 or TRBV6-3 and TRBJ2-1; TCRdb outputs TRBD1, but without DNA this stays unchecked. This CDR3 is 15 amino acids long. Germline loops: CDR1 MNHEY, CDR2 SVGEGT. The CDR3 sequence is CASTPTDPVNNEQFF.

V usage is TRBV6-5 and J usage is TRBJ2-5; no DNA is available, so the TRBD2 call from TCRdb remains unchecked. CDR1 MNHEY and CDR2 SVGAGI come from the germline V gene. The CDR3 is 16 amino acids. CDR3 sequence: CASTPEGSGGGETQYF.

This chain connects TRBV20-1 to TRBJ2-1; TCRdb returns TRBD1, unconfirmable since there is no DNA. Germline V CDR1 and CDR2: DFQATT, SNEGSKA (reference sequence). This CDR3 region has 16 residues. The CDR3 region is CSARDPGRSSYNEQFF.

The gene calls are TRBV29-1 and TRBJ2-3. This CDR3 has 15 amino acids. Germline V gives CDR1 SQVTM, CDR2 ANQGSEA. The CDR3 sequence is CSGVPYLASTDTQYF.

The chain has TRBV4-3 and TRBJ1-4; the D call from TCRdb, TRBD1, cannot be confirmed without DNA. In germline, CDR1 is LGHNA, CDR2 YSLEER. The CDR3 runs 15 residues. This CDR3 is CASSHLGTDNEKLFF.

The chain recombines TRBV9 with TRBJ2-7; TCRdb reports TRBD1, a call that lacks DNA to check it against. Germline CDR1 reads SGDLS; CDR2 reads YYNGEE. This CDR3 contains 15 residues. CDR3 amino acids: CASSVDVGTHYEQYF. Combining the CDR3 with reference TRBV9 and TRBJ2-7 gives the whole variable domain DSGVTQTPKHLITATGQRVTLRCSPRSGDLSVYWYQQSLDQGLQFLIQYYNGEERAKGNILERFSAQQFPDLHSELNLSSLELGDSALYFCASSVDVGTHYEQYFGPGTRLTVT.

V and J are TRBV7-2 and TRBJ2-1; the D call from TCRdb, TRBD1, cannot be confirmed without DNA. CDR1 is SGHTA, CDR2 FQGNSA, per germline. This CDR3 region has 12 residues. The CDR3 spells CASSFGGHEQFF.

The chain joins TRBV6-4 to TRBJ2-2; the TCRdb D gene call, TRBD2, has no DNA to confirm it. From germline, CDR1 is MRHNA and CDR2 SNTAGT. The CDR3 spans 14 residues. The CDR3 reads CATSTSEDTGELFF.

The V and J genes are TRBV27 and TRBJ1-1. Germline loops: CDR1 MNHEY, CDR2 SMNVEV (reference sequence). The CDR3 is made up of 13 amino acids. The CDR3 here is CASSISLNTEAFF.

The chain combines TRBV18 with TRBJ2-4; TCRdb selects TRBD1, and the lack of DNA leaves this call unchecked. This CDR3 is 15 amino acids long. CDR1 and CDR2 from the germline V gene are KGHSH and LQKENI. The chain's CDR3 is CASSPPDRVKNIQYF.